This T cell receptor beta chain was recovered during a study of blood T cell repertoires in COVID-19. At the level of the study: Collection of acute and convalescent COVID-19 samples took place in the United States, Italy and Spain.

The data were produced by immunoSEQ multiplex PCR, yet TCRdb's version contains in-frame clones alone and is incomplete. The sample records roughly 150,000 clones, about nine tenths being singletons. The junction had 0 bases not matched to a gene; V was cut back by 3 bases and J by 5 bases. CDR1 is KGHSH and CDR2 is LQKENI in the germline V gene. The CDR3 length is 12 residues. The study assigned cohorts using participant-reported clinical history. All exposed participants met a person with COVID-19 within 2 weeks before entering the study. The source material was PBMCs or T cells enriched from blood (not recorded which). This receptor was identified in a woman in her thirties or forties who had been exposed to COVID-19. The V and J genes are TRBV18 and TRBJ2-7; the match to TRBD1 covers 8 bases. CDR3 sequence: CASSPTGDEQYF. In DNA form, the CDR3 reads TGTGCCAGCTCACCGACAGGGGACGAGCAGTACTTC. Full variable domain (rest looked up from reference TRBV18 and TRBJ2-7): NAGVMQNPRHLVRRRGQEARLRCSPMKGHSHVYWYRQLPEEGLKFMVYLQKENIIDESGMPKERFSAEFPKEGPSILRIQQVVRGDSAAYFCASSPTGDEQYFGPGTRLTVT.